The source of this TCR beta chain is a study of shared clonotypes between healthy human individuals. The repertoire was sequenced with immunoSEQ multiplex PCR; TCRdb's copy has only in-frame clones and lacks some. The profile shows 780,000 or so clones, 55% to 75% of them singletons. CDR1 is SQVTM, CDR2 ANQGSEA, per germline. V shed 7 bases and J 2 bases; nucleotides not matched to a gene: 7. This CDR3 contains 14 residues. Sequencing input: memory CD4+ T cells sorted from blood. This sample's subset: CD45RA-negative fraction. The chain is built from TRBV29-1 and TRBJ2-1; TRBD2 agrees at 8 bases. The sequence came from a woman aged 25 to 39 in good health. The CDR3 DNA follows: TGCAGCGGATTAGCGGGAAACCCCTACAATGAGCAGTTCTTC. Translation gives CSGLAGNPYNEQFF.